Listed below are T cell receptor beta chains from one sample, sequenced in a study of blood T cell dynamics during melanoma immunotherapy. Generated by immunoSEQ multiplex PCR, the TCRdb table keeps only in-frame clones and is missing some. Here the sample spans 6,600 or so clones, roughly 75% being singletons. This specimen consisted of blood, obtained from a patient treated with checkpoint blockade. These receptors were collected from a human donor with melanoma. Both conserved end residues are part of each CDR3. The D gene is left open where the match is weak. Clone size is shown for a subset of rows, as once, few, many or a class of expanded clone.

j_call: TRBJ1-5; d_call: TRBD1; v_call: TRBV6-1; clone_size: .; cdr3_aa: CASSEGQTYQPQHF; cdr3_nt: TGTGCCAGCAGTGAGGGACAGACCTATCAGCCCCAGCATTTT
j_call: TRBJ2-5; d_call: TRBD2; v_call: TRBV5-1; clone_size: .; cdr3_aa: CASRLLAGAPIETQYF; cdr3_nt: TGCGCCAGCCGATTACTAGCGGGGGCGCCTATAGAGACCCAGTACTTC
j_call: TRBJ1-1; d_call: .; v_call: TRBV10-3; clone_size: .; cdr3_aa: CASSYGGALNTEAFF; cdr3_nt: TGTGCCAGCAGTTACGGGGGCGCGTTAAACACTGAAGCTTTCTTT
j_call: TRBJ1-1; d_call: TRBD1; v_call: TRBV19; clone_size: few; cdr3_aa: CASSPGQVKNTEAFF; cdr3_nt: TGTGCCAGTAGTCCTGGACAGGTAAAGAACACTGAAGCTTTCTTT
j_call: TRBJ2-7; d_call: TRBD1; v_call: TRBV5-6; clone_size: .; cdr3_aa: CASSTQGVGYEQYF; cdr3_nt: TGTGCCAGCAGCACACAGGGGGTCGGCTACGAGCAGTACTTC
j_call: TRBJ1-4; d_call: .; v_call: TRBV29-1; clone_size: .; cdr3_aa: CSVERGGNEKLFF; cdr3_nt: TGCAGCGTTGAACGGGGAGGTAATGAAAAACTGTTTTTT
j_call: TRBJ2-1; d_call: TRBD1; v_call: TRBV7-3; clone_size: .; cdr3_aa: CASSSRDRGNNEQFF; cdr3_nt: TGTGCCAGCAGTTCCCGAGACAGGGGGAACAATGAGCAGTTCTTC
j_call: TRBJ2-1; d_call: .; v_call: TRBV9; clone_size: .; cdr3_aa: CASSPAGTFYNEQFF; cdr3_nt: TGTGCCAGCAGCCCGGCCGGGACTTTCTACAATGAGCAGTTCTTC
j_call: TRBJ2-6; d_call: .; v_call: TRBV10-3; clone_size: few; cdr3_aa: CAISPVSGANVLTF; cdr3_nt: TGTGCCATCAGTCCAGTCTCTGGGGCCAACGTCCTGACTTTC
j_call: TRBJ2-3; d_call: .; v_call: TRBV7-9; clone_size: .; cdr3_aa: CASSLSDTQYF; cdr3_nt: TGTGCCAGCAGCCTCTCGGATACGCAGTATTTT
j_call: TRBJ1-2; d_call: .; v_call: TRBV7-9; clone_size: .; cdr3_aa: CASSADHGGYTF; cdr3_nt: TGTGCCAGCAGTGCCGACCACGGGGGCTACACCTTC
j_call: TRBJ2-2; d_call: TRBD1; v_call: TRBV18; clone_size: few; cdr3_aa: CASSPSKGQVNTGELFF; cdr3_nt: TGTGCCAGCTCACCGTCCAAAGGACAGGTTAACACCGGGGAGCTGTTTTTT
j_call: TRBJ1-5; d_call: .; v_call: TRBV7-2; clone_size: once; cdr3_aa: CASSLVGSNQPQHF; cdr3_nt: TGTGCCAGCAGCTTAGTCGGGTCGAATCAGCCCCAGCATTTT
j_call: TRBJ1-3; d_call: .; v_call: TRBV15; clone_size: few; cdr3_aa: CATSRGAGVGNTIYF; cdr3_nt: TGTGCCACCAGCAGAGGGGCAGGGGTAGGAAACACCATATATTTT
j_call: TRBJ2-3; d_call: .; v_call: TRBV20-1; clone_size: .; cdr3_aa: CSALQGDTQYF; cdr3_nt: TGCAGTGCTTTACAGGGAGATACGCAGTATTTT
j_call: TRBJ1-5; d_call: .; v_call: TRBV7-2; clone_size: .; cdr3_aa: CASSLYGGAASNQPQHF; cdr3_nt: TGTGCCAGCAGCTTATACGGCGGGGCGGCTAGCAATCAGCCCCAGCATTTT
j_call: TRBJ2-3; d_call: TRBD2; v_call: TRBV9; clone_size: .; cdr3_aa: CASSPRTSGGGQYF; cdr3_nt: TGTGCCAGCAGCCCGAGGACTAGCGGGGGGGGGCAGTATTTT
j_call: TRBJ2-2; d_call: TRBD1; v_call: TRBV25-1; clone_size: few; cdr3_aa: CASSEDRAAGELFF; cdr3_nt: TGTGCCAGCAGTGAGGACAGGGCCGCCGGGGAGCTGTTTTTT
j_call: TRBJ1-5; d_call: TRBD1; v_call: TRBV5-4; clone_size: .; cdr3_aa: CASSFDRVANQPQHF; cdr3_nt: TGTGCCAGCAGCTTTGACAGGGTCGCCAATCAGCCCCAGCATTTT
j_call: TRBJ2-1; d_call: .; v_call: TRBV30; clone_size: .; cdr3_aa: CAWTWGDLAEQFF; cdr3_nt: TGTGCCTGGACCTGGGGGGATTTAGCTGAGCAGTTCTTC
j_call: TRBJ1-6; d_call: .; v_call: TRBV4-1; clone_size: .; cdr3_aa: CASSPEVRQLNSPLHF; cdr3_nt: TGCGCCAGCAGCCCCGAAGTCCGACAGCTAAATTCACCCCTCCACTTT
j_call: TRBJ1-6; d_call: TRBD1; v_call: TRBV10-3; clone_size: .; cdr3_aa: CATGGSGTDNSPLHF; cdr3_nt: TGTGCCACCGGGGGATCCGGGACAGATAATTCACCCCTCCACTTT
j_call: TRBJ1-6; d_call: .; v_call: TRBV5-1; clone_size: .; cdr3_aa: CASSLTGRSQNSPLHF; cdr3_nt: TGCGCCAGCAGCTTGACCGGGCGCTCCCAGAATTCACCCCTCCACTTT
j_call: TRBJ2-7; d_call: .; v_call: TRBV6-5; clone_size: .; cdr3_aa: CASKFTRDRSSEQYF; cdr3_nt: TGTGCCAGCAAATTTACGCGGGACAGATCCTCCGAGCAGTACTTC
j_call: TRBJ1-2; d_call: .; v_call: TRBV6-4; clone_size: few; cdr3_aa: CASSVGTRHGYTF; cdr3_nt: TGTGCCAGCAGTGTCGGGACACGGCACGGCTACACCTTC
j_call: TRBJ1-3; d_call: .; v_call: TRBV5-1; clone_size: .; cdr3_aa: CASRNFDDGDTGNTIYF; cdr3_nt: TGCGCCAGCAGAAACTTCGACGACGGAGACACTGGAAACACCATATATTTT
j_call: TRBJ2-7; d_call: TRBD2; v_call: TRBV11-2; clone_size: .; cdr3_aa: CASSLTSGGSYEQYF; cdr3_nt: TGTGCCAGCAGCTTAACTAGCGGGGGCTCCTACGAGCAGTACTTC
j_call: TRBJ2-3; d_call: .; v_call: TRBV27; clone_size: .; cdr3_aa: CASHSFTSDTDTQYF; cdr3_nt: TGTGCCAGCCACAGTTTTACCAGCGACACAGATACGCAGTATTTT
j_call: TRBJ1-4; d_call: TRBD1; v_call: TRBV7-8; clone_size: .; cdr3_aa: CASSLFGTGVSTNEKLFF; cdr3_nt: TGTGCCAGCAGCTTATTTGGTACAGGGGTATCAACTAATGAAAAACTGTTTTTT
j_call: TRBJ1-2; d_call: .; v_call: TRBV7-8; clone_size: .; cdr3_aa: CASSPDGGFDGYTF; cdr3_nt: TGTGCCAGCAGCCCAGACGGGGGGTTCGATGGCTACACCTTC
j_call: TRBJ1-2; d_call: .; v_call: TRBV7-2; clone_size: .; cdr3_aa: CASSPDSNYGYTF; cdr3_nt: TGTGCCAGCAGCCCGGACAGCAACTATGGCTACACCTTC
j_call: TRBJ2-2; d_call: TRBD2; v_call: TRBV2; clone_size: .; cdr3_aa: CASSPRSGGYTGELFF; cdr3_nt: TGTGCCAGCAGCCCCCGATCCGGGGGGTACACCGGGGAGCTGTTTTTT
j_call: TRBJ1-2; d_call: .; v_call: TRBV4-2; clone_size: few; cdr3_aa: CASSQVGARRDGYTF; cdr3_nt: TGTGCCAGCAGCCAAGTCGGTGCCAGGCGCGATGGCTACACCTTC
j_call: TRBJ1-3; d_call: .; v_call: TRBV5-1; clone_size: .; cdr3_aa: CASSHGTTGNTIYF; cdr3_nt: TGCGCCAGCAGCCACGGGACAACTGGAAACACCATATATTTT
j_call: TRBJ2-7; d_call: .; v_call: TRBV25-1; clone_size: .; cdr3_aa: CASSPRGYEQYF; cdr3_nt: TGTGCCAGCAGCCCGAGAGGCTACGAGCAGTACTTC
j_call: TRBJ1-5; d_call: .; v_call: TRBV2; clone_size: few; cdr3_aa: CASRQEGNQPQHF; cdr3_nt: TGTGCCAGCAGACAGGAGGGGAATCAGCCCCAGCATTTT
j_call: TRBJ2-1; d_call: TRBD2; v_call: TRBV10-3; clone_size: .; cdr3_aa: CAISEWVAGGPNEQFF; cdr3_nt: TGTGCCATCAGTGAGTGGGTAGCGGGGGGGCCTAATGAGCAGTTCTTC
j_call: TRBJ2-1; d_call: TRBD1; v_call: TRBV11-2; clone_size: .; cdr3_aa: CASSFRTGEHNEQFF; cdr3_nt: TGTGCCAGCAGCTTCCGGACAGGGGAGCACAATGAGCAGTTCTTC
j_call: TRBJ1-1; d_call: .; v_call: TRBV14; clone_size: .; cdr3_aa: CASSRGLNTEAFF; cdr3_nt: TGTGCCAGCAGCCGCGGGCTGAACACTGAAGCTTTCTTT
j_call: TRBJ2-7; d_call: .; v_call: TRBV6-5; clone_size: .; cdr3_aa: CASRIDRKAYEQYF; cdr3_nt: TGTGCCAGCAGGATTGACAGGAAAGCCTACGAGCAGTACTTC
j_call: TRBJ2-5; d_call: .; v_call: TRBV5-1; clone_size: once; cdr3_aa: CASSLGGPETQYF; cdr3_nt: TGCGCCAGCAGCTTGGGGGGACCGGAGACCCAGTACTTC
j_call: TRBJ1-3; d_call: .; v_call: TRBV25-1; clone_size: .; cdr3_aa: CASRGLGNTIYF; cdr3_nt: TGTGCCAGCAGGGGGTTGGGAAACACCATATATTTT
j_call: TRBJ1-3; d_call: .; v_call: TRBV5-6; clone_size: .; cdr3_aa: CASRLQGSGNTIYF; cdr3_nt: TGTGCCAGCAGGTTACAGGGATCTGGAAACACCATATATTTT
j_call: TRBJ2-7; d_call: TRBD2; v_call: TRBV7-9; clone_size: .; cdr3_aa: CASSLTSGGSYEQYF; cdr3_nt: TGTGCCAGCAGCTTAACTAGCGGGGGCTCCTACGAGCAGTACTTC
j_call: TRBJ2-7; d_call: TRBD1; v_call: TRBV29-1; clone_size: .; cdr3_aa: CSVGGQGLDEQYF; cdr3_nt: TGCAGCGTTGGTGGACAGGGCCTGGACGAGCAGTACTTC
j_call: TRBJ1-1; d_call: TRBD1; v_call: TRBV7-2; clone_size: .; cdr3_aa: CASSRDRGVSEAFF; cdr3_nt: TGTGCCAGCAGCCGGGACAGGGGAGTTTCTGAAGCTTTCTTT
j_call: TRBJ1-6; d_call: .; v_call: TRBV6-1; clone_size: few; cdr3_aa: CASSPRANSPLHF; cdr3_nt: TGTGCCAGCAGTCCCAGGGCAAATTCACCCCTCCACTTT
j_call: TRBJ2-7; d_call: TRBD1; v_call: TRBV11-2; clone_size: .; cdr3_aa: CASSPEGQRYEQYF; cdr3_nt: TGTGCCAGCAGCCCCGAGGGACAGCGCTACGAGCAGTACTTC
j_call: TRBJ2-3; d_call: TRBD2; v_call: TRBV28; clone_size: .; cdr3_aa: CASSSAGGTTDTQYF; cdr3_nt: TGTGCCAGCAGTTCTGCGGGAGGGACGACAGATACGCAGTATTTT
j_call: TRBJ1-1; d_call: TRBD1; v_call: TRBV30; clone_size: .; cdr3_aa: CAWSRSPSTGGRTEAFF; cdr3_nt: TGTGCCTGGAGCCGTAGCCCATCGACAGGGGGAAGGACTGAAGCTTTCTTT
j_call: TRBJ1-1; d_call: .; v_call: TRBV6-5; clone_size: few; cdr3_aa: CASRGNRNTEAFF; cdr3_nt: TGTGCCAGCAGGGGGAACAGGAACACTGAAGCTTTCTTT
j_call: TRBJ2-5; d_call: .; v_call: TRBV5-4; clone_size: .; cdr3_aa: CASSLAGQQETQYF; cdr3_nt: TGTGCCAGCAGCTTGGCCGGGCAGCAAGAGACCCAGTACTTC
j_call: TRBJ2-3; d_call: TRBD2; v_call: TRBV9; clone_size: .; cdr3_aa: CASSVAGTSGSTDTQYF; cdr3_nt: TGTGCCAGCAGCGTAGCGGGGACTAGCGGGAGCACAGATACGCAGTATTTT